The rows below give T cell receptor beta chains drawn from one sample of a study of blood T cell repertoires in COVID-19. Sequencing was performed with immunoSEQ multiplex PCR; in TCRdb, only in-frame clones are kept and a portion is missing. This table holds a few hundred thousand clones, roughly 80% found once. Input material: PBMCs or T cells enriched from blood (not recorded which). Receptor source: a woman aged 50 to 65 who had recovered from COVID-19. The CDR3 runs from the conserved cysteine through the conserved F or W. Each record gives: J gene, D gene, V gene, CDR3 protein. The D gene is left open where the match is weak.

>TRBJ1-5|-|TRBV6-5
CASNDRFGQPQHF
>TRBJ1-1|-|TRBV19
CASSPPAPHRVRGPEAFF
>TRBJ1-3|-|TRBV4-3
CASSQDRNTIYF
>TRBJ2-2|-|TRBV5-1
CASSTDTGELFF
>TRBJ1-1|-|TRBV12-3/TRBV12-4
CASRYRNTEAFF
>TRBJ1-6|-|TRBV19
CASSVTANYNSPLHF
>TRBJ2-7|-|TRBV19
CASGLRDGSYEQYF
>TRBJ1-4|-|TRBV28
CASSPPMAATNEKLFF
>TRBJ2-1|-|TRBV7-2
CASSSDPGSYEQFF
>TRBJ2-3|TRBD2|TRBV6-2/TRBV6-3
CASSRLTSGTDTQYF
>TRBJ1-6|-|TRBV7-2
CASSLGYRSPLHF
>TRBJ2-7|-|TRBV14
CASSQVVGIGAHEQYF
>TRBJ2-1|TRBD1|TRBV19
CASELGTGRNEQFF
>TRBJ1-2|TRBD1|TRBV3-1/TRBV3-2
CASSQFGTGHGYTF
>TRBJ1-2|-|TRBV27
CASKRAIQGGNGYTF
>TRBJ1-3|-|TRBV9
CASSPGGGDTIYF
>TRBJ1-5|TRBD1|TRBV7-2
CASSSGTGGGYQPQHF
>TRBJ2-3|-|TRBV10-3
CAISEGTSWSTDTQYF
>TRBJ2-7|TRBD2|TRBV11-2
CASKRRGDYEQYF
>TRBJ1-3|-|TRBV19
CASSQGVGNTIYF
>TRBJ2-3|TRBD2|TRBV3-1/TRBV3-2
CASSQVLASGRDTQYF
>TRBJ2-1|-|TRBV15
CATSRDHGGESYNEQFF
>TRBJ2-3|TRBD1|TRBV6-5
CARPTGTGGTDTQYF
>TRBJ1-1|-|TRBV11-3
CASSPNPGSGAEAFF
>TRBJ2-7|TRBD1|TRBV10-1
CASSEDRGYEQYF
>TRBJ1-2|-|TRBV30
CAWRNFNYGYTF
>TRBJ1-6|-|TRBV7-9
CASSLEGIPNSPLHF
>TRBJ1-1|-|TRBV19
CASSIDGVTNTEAFF
>TRBJ1-2|TRBD1|TRBV29-1
CSALTGGFAVGYTF
>TRBJ2-5|-|TRBV2
CASSTLGQETQYF
>TRBJ2-2|TRBD1|TRBV2
CASAGQGLSGELFF
>TRBJ1-1|-|TRBV11-3
CASSLSAGAYTEAFF
>TRBJ2-3|TRBD2|TRBV18
CASSPPRLAGVDTQYF
>TRBJ1-1|TRBD1|TRBV12-3/TRBV12-4
CASSLGQGTAFF
>TRBJ1-4|-|TRBV2
CASSELGAGSTNEKLFF
>TRBJ1-3|-|TRBV30
CAWSHAGRGNTIYF
>TRBJ1-2|TRBD1|TRBV18
CASSRTGVSYGYTF
>TRBJ2-5|TRBD1|TRBV30
CAWAGTAQETQYF
>TRBJ2-7|-|TRBV7-8
CASSKDSISYEQYF
>TRBJ1-4|TRBD1|TRBV7-6
CASSLTPSQGGNGKLFF
>TRBJ2-1|TRBD1|TRBV4-1
CASSLQGTNEQFF
>TRBJ1-1|-|TRBV10-3
CAISTVGGENTEAFF
>TRBJ2-3|TRBD2|TRBV10-3
CARGADRTDTQYF
>TRBJ1-4|-|TRBV27
CASSFSLAEKLFF
>TRBJ1-5|-|TRBV19
CASSMVAGNPDQPQHF
>TRBJ2-5|-|TRBV2
CASSGQETQYF